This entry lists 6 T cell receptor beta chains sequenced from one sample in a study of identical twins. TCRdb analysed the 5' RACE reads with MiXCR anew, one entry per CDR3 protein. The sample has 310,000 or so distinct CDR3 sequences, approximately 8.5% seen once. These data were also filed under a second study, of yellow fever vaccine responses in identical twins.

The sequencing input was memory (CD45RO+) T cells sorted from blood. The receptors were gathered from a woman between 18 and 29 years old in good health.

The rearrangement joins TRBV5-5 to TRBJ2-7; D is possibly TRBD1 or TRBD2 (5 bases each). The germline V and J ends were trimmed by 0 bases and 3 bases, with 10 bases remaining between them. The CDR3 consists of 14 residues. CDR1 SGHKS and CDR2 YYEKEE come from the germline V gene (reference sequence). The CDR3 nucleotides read TGTGCCAGCAGCTTGGAGGGACCAAACTACGAGCAGTACTTC. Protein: CASSLEGPNYEQYF.

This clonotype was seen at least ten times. The CDR3 loop reads CASSTGTGYYNEQFF. The CDR3 DNA reads TGTGCCAGCAGCACTGGGACAGGGTACTACAATGAGCAGTTCTTC. The chain couples TRBV7-2 to TRBJ2-1; 9 bases fit TRBD1. The CDR3 has 15 residues. The V gene end was trimmed by 5 bases and the J gene end by 3 bases; junction bases not matched to a gene: 5. Germline lookup yields CDR1 SGHTA and CDR2 FQGNSA.

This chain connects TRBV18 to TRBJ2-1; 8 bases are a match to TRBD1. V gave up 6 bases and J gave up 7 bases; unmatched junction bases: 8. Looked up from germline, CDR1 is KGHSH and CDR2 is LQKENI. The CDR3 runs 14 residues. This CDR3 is CASSLTGVNNEQFF. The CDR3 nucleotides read TGTGCCAGCTCTCTGACAGGGGTCAATAATGAGCAGTTCTTC.

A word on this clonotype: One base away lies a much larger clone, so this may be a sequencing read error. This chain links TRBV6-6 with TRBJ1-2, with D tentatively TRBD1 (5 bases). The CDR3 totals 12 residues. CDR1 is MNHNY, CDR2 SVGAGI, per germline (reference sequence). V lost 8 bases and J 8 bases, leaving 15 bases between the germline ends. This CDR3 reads CASLGRGDGYTF. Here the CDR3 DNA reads TGTGCCAGCCTAGGACGGGGGGACGGCTACACCTTC.

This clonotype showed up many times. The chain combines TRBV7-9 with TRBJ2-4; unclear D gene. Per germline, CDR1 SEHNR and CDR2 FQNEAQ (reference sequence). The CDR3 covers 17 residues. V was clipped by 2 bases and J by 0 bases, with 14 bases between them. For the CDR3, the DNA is TGTGCCAGCAGCTTATTCCGCGAAACACTAGCCAAAAACATTCAGTACTTC. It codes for CASSLFRETLAKNIQYF.

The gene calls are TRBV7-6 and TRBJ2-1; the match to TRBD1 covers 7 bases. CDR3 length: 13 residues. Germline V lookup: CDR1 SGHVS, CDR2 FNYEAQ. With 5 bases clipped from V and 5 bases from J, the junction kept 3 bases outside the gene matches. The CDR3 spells CASSPTGHNEQFF. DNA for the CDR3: TGTGCCAGCAGCCCGACAGGGCACAATGAGCAGTTCTTC.